This TCR beta chain was observed in a study of cytomegalovirus exposure and HLA in healthy donors. On the study more broadly: A data release that came early held approximately 85 million unique TCRs from HLA-typed donors. The Caucasian-associated ancestry cluster contained 81% of the approximately 430 genotyped donors. Study findings and constraints: In a later analysis, compared with equally common non-associated chains, HLA-associated beta chains were more expanded.

CDR3 length: 15 residues. Trimming stripped 8 bases from V and 3 bases from J, with 17 bases between. CDR1 is MNHEY, CDR2 SMNVEV, per germline (reference sequence). 60 Vbeta and 13 Jbeta primers were used in PCR. In the authors' methods: About 10 million shared chains were among the approximately 82 million unique TCR beta chains that a later analysis counted. Clones were sequenced by immunoSEQ multiplex PCR, and TCRdb holds only the in-frame ones, with some missing. That table supplies the V and J calls and clone size; D and trimming were determined from the DNA. Altogether 30,000 to 40,000 clones are present, approximately 91% being singletons, with the ten largest covering roughly 2.7%. On this clone: The antigen remains unidentified.

Material: PBMCs. J is TRBJ2-1 and V is TRBV27; D uncertain. The clonotype was recovered from a woman aged 18-29 years in good health and CMV-seronegative. The CDR3 region is CASHRAPHRYNEQFF. The CDR3 DNA reads as TGTGCCAGCCACCGCGCCCCGCACCGCTACAATGAGCAGTTCTTC.